This TCR beta chain was found in a study of blood T cell repertoires in COVID-19. Authors' processing steps: Amplification of reference gene primers was used by the study to estimate nucleated cell counts. The data were produced by immunoSEQ multiplex PCR, yet TCRdb's version contains in-frame clones alone and is incomplete. V and J calls and clone size come straight from that table; D and trimming were deduced from the DNA. The sample has about 90,000 clones, about 91% seen once. The CDR3 is made up of 15 amino acids. V lost 0 bases to trimming and J lost 0 bases, with 8 bases between them. Germline values: CDR1 LGHDT, CDR2 YNNKEL (reference sequence).

This chain connects TRBV3-1 (or the pseudogene TRBV3-2) to TRBJ2-5; TRBD1 might be the D (5 bases). The sequenced sample was peripheral blood. The clonotype was recovered from a man between 60 and 70 years old with acute or convalescent COVID-19. The CDR3 loop is CASSQDQGNQETQYF. The CDR3 DNA follows: TGTGCCAGCAGCCAAGATCAGGGAAACCAAGAGACCCAGTACTTC.